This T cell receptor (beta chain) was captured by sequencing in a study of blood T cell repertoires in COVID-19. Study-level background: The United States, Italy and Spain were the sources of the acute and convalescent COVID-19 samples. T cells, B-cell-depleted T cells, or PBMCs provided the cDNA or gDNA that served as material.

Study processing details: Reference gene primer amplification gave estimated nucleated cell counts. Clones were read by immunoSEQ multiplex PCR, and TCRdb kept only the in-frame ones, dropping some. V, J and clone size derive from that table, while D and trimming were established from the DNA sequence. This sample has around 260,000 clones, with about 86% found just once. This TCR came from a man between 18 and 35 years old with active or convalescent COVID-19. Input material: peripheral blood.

The DNA of the CDR3 is TGCAGCTCCCACCCTGAGGGTAATGAGCAGTTCTTC. Its translation is CSSHPEGNEQFF. The rearrangement joins TRBV29-1 to TRBJ2-1; possible D gene TRBD2, 5 bases. V was shortened by 8 bases and J by 7 bases, with 15 bases between the two germline ends. Germline V gene data show CDR1 as SQVTM and CDR2 as ANQGSEA. This CDR3 contains 12 residues.